This TCR beta chain derives from a study of blood T cell repertoires in COVID-19. Overall study: COVID-19 samples from acute and convalescent phases originated in the United States, Italy and Spain. The cDNA or gDNA used as material had been derived from T cells, B-cell-depleted T cells, or PBMCs.

Authors' processing steps: Scientists estimated how many nucleated cells there were by amplifying reference gene primers. TCRdb keeps only in-frame clones here, not all; method: immunoSEQ multiplex PCR. Clonal size and the V and J genes are those of that table, whereas D and trimming came from the DNA. This sample has approximately 270,000 clones, with about 90% found just once. The germline V and J ends were trimmed by 7 bases and 6 bases, with 11 bases remaining between them. CDR3 length: 12 residues. The germline V gene has CDR1 SGDLS and CDR2 YYNGEE. The chain combines TRBV9 with TRBJ1-5; maybe TRBD1 (6 bases). This clonotype originated in a man younger than 30 with active or convalescent COVID-19. Sequencing was done on a sample of peripheral blood. Written as DNA, the CDR3 is TGTGCCAGCGGGCAGGGGTTTCAGCCCCAGCATTTT. Translating gives CASGQGFQPQHF.